This T cell receptor (beta chain) was identified during a study of cytomegalovirus exposure and HLA in healthy donors (dated by TCRdb to the late 2010s). With regard to the full study: According to an earlier analysis of 587 of the donors, about 179 million T cells yielded roughly 110 million unique TCR beta sequences and about 280 Gb of sequence data. Approximately 310 gigabases of sequencing data and approximately 91 million unique TCR sequences made up an early release that covered approximately 620 HLA-typed donors. The genetic ancestry cluster associated with self-reported Caucasian donors included about 81% of the 398 genotyped donors. The study was designed to test whether signatures of past pathogen exposure could be identified by cataloging public T cell receptors. The T cell repertoires of around 730 subjects were profiled by immunosequencing and related to cytomegalovirus serostatus. In addition to the first cohort of approximately 670 subjects, a separate validation cohort of 120 different subjects was used. To predict cytomegalovirus infection status, the study combined high-throughput TCR immunosequencing, statistical association of individual TCRs with disease status, and machine learning. A later analysis re-analyzed previously published TCR beta repertoires from approximately 670 donors and added high-resolution HLA genotyping to study TCR occurrence patterns. Rather than drawing on any new phenotypic data, the later analysis identified candidate immune exposures from TCR beta sequences and the way those sequences occurred across donors. An earlier analysis of around 540 of the donors applied high-throughput TCR beta sequencing to assess whether each TCR beta V gene segment acted as functional or pseudogenic. Donor age, sex, ethnicity and CMV serostatus were compiled alongside the repertoire data. A later genetic analysis took genome-wide SNP genotypes for about 65% of the roughly 670 donors and used that subset as a discovery cohort. All discovery cohort repertoires had been generated on a single sequencing platform. Both class I and class II loci were covered by HLA typing, at four-digit resolution. Typing coverage differed by locus: A, B, C, DRB1 and DQB1 were typed in roughly 620-640 donors, DQA1 in around 500, DPA1 in 600 to 610, and DPB1 in 472. About five DR-DQ haplotypes were handled as single units for association and clustering, since linkage in the cohort was strong. Among a few hundred genotyped donors of the cohort, an average of approximately 240,000 unique TCR beta nucleotide sequences were sequenced per donor, roughly 20% of them non-productive. The paper as a whole reports these results and caveats: In a later analysis, the rate of TCR association differed among HLA loci, with DRB1 alleles having the most associated TCRs and HLA-C alleles having the fewest. Sequencing depth was assumed to be roughly uniform across donors in the presence/absence analyses, though that assumption may not hold. Most CMV-associated TCR beta chains appeared to be HLA-restricted in a later analysis, and the HLA associations seemed to be driven largely by CMV exposure. HLA typing was unavailable for some donors at each locus, so association tests used only the typed subset. A further reported finding was that TCR beta sequences accurately predicted the HLA-A and HLA-B alleles for most subjects in the first cohort. Around 16 rarely observed V segments, including chromosome 9 orphons, were excluded from the earlier analysis of 550 to 700 of the donors because counts were too low. This cohort had only TCR beta chains sequenced, and the lack of alpha or paired-chain data limited which features could be detected. Immune exposure information for the cohort was limited to CMV serostatus. In a later genetic analysis, fewer N-insertions in productive TCRs were reported among donors in an Asian-associated ancestry cluster than the approximately 670-donor mean. The authors suggested that the approach could potentially be extended to other disease states and immunological phenotypes. Across donors, most TCR sequences were observed very rarely, whereas some public TCRs were present in many individuals. The 87-base-pair reads could not distinguish some IMGT-functional V segments, including TRBV6-2 and TRBV6-3, so those segments were excluded. Correlated functional status among segregating V segments might be attributable to linkage disequilibrium, but an unknown experimental factor could not be ruled out. Strong co-occurrence of HLA alleles, especially DR and DQ, made assigning TCR associations to individual alleles difficult. Three of the identified cytomegalovirus-associated TCR beta chains were confirmed in vitro to be specific for cytomegalovirus antigens. In a later analysis, HLA-associated TCR beta chains were found to be more clonally expanded and to have lower generation probabilities than equally common non-associated chains. Specific HLA alleles were associated with 15,000 to 20,000 TCR beta sequences at a false discovery rate of 0.05 in a later analysis. In a later genetic analysis, a missense DCLRE1C variant was associated with V-gene and J-gene trimming of TCR beta chains, and the association was replicated in an independent cohort. In a later analysis, several top co-occurrence clusters were reported to appear linked to parvovirus B19, influenza, CMV and Epstein-Barr virus. In an earlier analysis of about 540 of the donors, most TCR beta V segments were observed in productive rearrangements about 87% or about 30% of the time, broadly matching IMGT annotations. Cytomegalovirus status was reported to be diagnosed by the classifier with high specificity and sensitivity in both the original and validation cohorts. In the study, around 150 TCR beta chains were listed as associated with cytomegalovirus. The sequencing pipeline was judged likely to have produced a cluster of highly shared sequence variants as a technical artifact.

Library preparation used the immunoSEQ multiplex PCR assay. A mixture of 60 forward primers for TCR Vbeta segments and 13 reverse primers for TCR Jbeta segments was used in the multiplex PCR. The CDR3 region of rearranged TCR beta genes was amplified from genomic DNA by a multiplex PCR assay. Amplified TCR beta libraries were sequenced as 87-base-pair reads on the Illumina HiSeq System. The authors processed their data as follows. A later analysis tallied around 80 million unique TCR beta chains across the 650 to 750 repertoires, and roughly 11 million of those chains were shared by two or more donors. To remove PCR and sequencing errors, raw reads were error-corrected and collapsed into unique sequences using a nearest-neighbor algorithm that merged closely related sequences. Alignment of CDR3 sequences to IMGT reference sequences was used to assign V, D and J gene segments. For a sequence to be retained, a match of at least six nucleotides was required to both a V gene segment and a J gene segment. A rearrangement was called productive if the CDR3 had no stop codons and remained in frame with V and J, and every other rearrangement was called non-productive. Following IMGT convention, CDR3 was defined as the stretch from the second conserved V-encoded cysteine to the conserved J-encoded phenylalanine. The earlier analysis of about 610 of the donors excluded any sequence lacking an unambiguous match to a single V gene segment. In an earlier analysis of a few hundred of the donors, V segments were called functional above 56.7% productive rearrangements and were called segregating when the between-donor standard deviation exceeded 5%. A statistical classification framework was developed to diagnose cytomegalovirus status using the catalog of TCR beta chain sequences. In a later analysis, V and J genes were assigned by comparing TCR nucleotide sequences against IMGT/GENE-DB human TR gene sequences. Using the TCRdist pipeline, a later analysis assigned CDR3 sequences along with most-parsimonious VDJ recombination scenarios. A later analysis defined each TCR beta chain by its CDR3 amino acid sequence plus V-gene family, and excluded reads lacking a unique V-gene family. A later analysis removed 592 highly shared, low-generation-probability nucleotide sequences to deal with suspected cross-contamination and a sequencing artifact. A later analysis calculated a clonal expansion index for each public chain from normalized within-repertoire ranks of inferred template counts. In a later analysis, generation probabilities were computed using a VDJ recombination model fitted to out-of-frame rearrangements, and the results were checked against IGoR. A later analysis scored TCR-TCR, TCR-HLA and TCR-CMV co-occurrence with hypergeometric tests, applying a repertoire-size bias correction to TCR pairs. To estimate false discovery rates, a later analysis permuted the HLA or CMV assignments 20 times. A later analysis grouped co-occurring TCRs with DBSCAN, adding TCRdist sequence similarity when clustering within HLA-allele-positive subsets. For co-occurrence clustering, repertoires with fewer than 30,000 or more than 120,000 public chains were excluded, along with roughly 5 repertoires with anomalous nucleotide sharing. TCRdb obtained this table from immuneACCESS and retained in-frame rearrangements with V and J assigned. These tables miss some clones; where compared with another copy, unresolved V genes account for less than half of the shortfall, and the remainder is unexplained. The D gene and trimming were derived from the DNA, and the V and J assignments and clone size from that table. This sample comprises roughly 150,000 clones, around 80% of them detected only once. Clones ranked in the top ten supply 2% to 2.5% of the sample.

From a lookup of the germline V gene, CDR1 and CDR2 are SGHTA and FQGNSA. The junction shows trimming of 2 bases on V and 2 bases on J, plus 13 bases between the germline ends. Taken from cysteine to phenylalanine, the CDR3 has 15 residues. The read is trimmed to its CDR3 DNA, 45 bases read in frame from base 1. With regard to this clone: It lacks a known antigen. Within one base of it there is no much larger clone, and no base qualities were kept.

In total, 666 healthy bone marrow donors made up the cohort. All cohort members were sampled while nominally healthy, although unrecorded immune exposures were likely present. The donor tested CMV seronegative and was one of the 352 seronegative cohort members. Every donor gave a peripheral blood sample, and the peripheral blood mononuclear cells from that sample were used for TCR beta sequencing. The Qiagen DNeasy Blood Extraction Kit was used to extract genomic DNA from the blood cell samples. The chain is encoded by TRBV7-2 joined to TRBJ2-7; TRBD1 could be the D gene, as 6 bases match. The sample consisted of PBMCs. The source is a male donor in good health and CMV-seronegative. The nucleotide sequence reads as follows: TGTGCCAGCAGCTTATCTACAGGGACGACCTACGAGCAGTACTTC. Translated, it gives CASSLSTGTTYEQYF. Reference TRBV7-2 and TRBJ2-7 proteins supply the regions before and after the CDR3; the full variable domain is: GAGVSQSPSNKVTEKGKDVELRCDPISGHTALYWYRQSLGQGLEFLIYFQGNSAPDKSGLPSDRFSAERTGGSVSTLTIQRTQQEDSAVYLCASSLSTGTTYEQYFGPGTRLTVT.